Described below is a single TCR beta chain sequence and its context. Its antigen is as yet unknown. Within the sample, other DNA sequences also encode this same CDR3. This CDR3 has 15 amino acids. Losses at the gene ends were 0 bases for V and 4 bases for J; bases not matched to a gene: 6. Germline-derived CDR1 and CDR2 are SGHRS and YFSETQ. Deep was the level used in running the assay. Several immunoSEQ plates held equal portions of the genomic DNA taken from each subset. The protocol was immunoSEQ multiplex PCR, while the TCRdb copy is restricted to in-frame clones and leaves out a portion. The top ten hold 0.37% of the sample, which has 2 million to 2.5 million clones, under 95% seen once. This entry belongs to a study of shared clonotypes between healthy human individuals. The overall study: Three plates were used per donor for CD4 naive, three for CD4 memory, two for CD8 naive and one for CD8 memory.

Study-level results: Estimated clonotype richness was generally higher in naive than memory subsets.

The receptor was isolated from a man between 18 and 29 years old in good health. Some clones in this sample may be carry-over from other donors' samples. The sample taken for sequencing was naive CD4+ T cells from PBMCs. Subset specified: CD45RA+ positively selected. This chain uses TRBV5-1 with TRBJ2-5, with 7 positions matching TRBD2. The CDR3 coding sequence is TGCGCCAGCAGCTTGGACAGGTCGGGGGGAGAGACCCAGTACTTC. This encodes CASSLDRSGGETQYF.